A selection of T cell receptor beta chains follows, all from one sample in a study of Graves' ophthalmopathy and Graves' hyperthyroidism. MiXCR, run by TCRdb on the multiplex PCR reads, gives a single entry per CDR3 protein. This table has roughly 220,000 distinct CDR3 sequences, 45% appearing once. The sample consisted of peripheral blood. The receptor set was obtained from an adult man with Graves' ophthalmopathy. Each CDR3 is given with its conserved first and last residue. The D gene is left open where the match is weak. Size is omitted from some rows. Given values are once, few, many or a class for expanded clones.

V	size	J	D	CDR3	DNA
TRBV12-3/TRBV12-4	-	TRBJ1-4	-	CASSFGTIEKLFF	TGTGCCAGCAGTTTTGGGACGATAGAAAAACTGTTTTTT
TRBV7-9	many	TRBJ1-1	TRBD1	CASTLGGQGRTEAFF	TGTGCCAGCACCCTCGGGGGACAGGGACGGACTGAAGCTTTCTTT
TRBV20-1	-	TRBJ1-2	-	CSAIDTDYGYTF	TGCAGTGCTATTGATACGGACTATGGCTACACCTTC
TRBV7-3	-	TRBJ1-1	-	CASSLTGVNTEAFF	TGTGCCAGCAGCTTAACAGGGGTGAACACTGAAGCTTTCTTT
TRBV7-3	-	TRBJ2-3	-	CASSHERVRSTDTQYF	TGTGCCAGCAGCCATGAGCGGGTCCGGAGCACAGATACGCAGTATTTT
TRBV2	-	TRBJ2-2	-	CASREDLMNTGELFF	TGTGCCAGCAGAGAGGACTTAATGAACACCGGGGAGCTGTTTTTT
TRBV7-4	-	TRBJ2-7	TRBD2	CASASGGTSGSYEQYF	TGTGCCAGCGCATCGGGGGGGACTAGCGGGAGCTACGAGCAGTACTTC
TRBV7-9	-	TRBJ1-4	-	CASSLVTGQEKLFF	TGTGCCAGCAGCTTGGTTACAGGGCAAGAAAAACTGTTTTTT
TRBV11-2	few	TRBJ2-7	TRBD2	CASSLIRSGDGEQYF	TGTGCCAGCAGCTTAATTAGGAGCGGGGACGGCGAGCAGTACTTC
TRBV7-2	-	TRBJ2-7	-	CASSLYRGGDMTYEQYF	TGTGCCAGCAGCTTGTATCGTGGGGGTGATATGACCTACGAGCAGTACTTC
TRBV10-3	many	TRBJ1-5	-	CAISETGQWDWHF	TGTGCCATCAGTGAGACCGGACAGTGGGATTGGCATTTT
TRBV2	few	TRBJ1-1	-	CASNTIEGNEAFF	TGTGCCAGCAATACTATTGAGGGGAATGAAGCTTTCTTT
TRBV9	-	TRBJ1-5	-	CASTRDAGGWPQHF	TGTGCCAGCACCCGGGACGCCGGAGGGTGGCCCCAGCATTTT
TRBV7-9	few	TRBJ2-1	-	CATDRRNEQFF	TGTGCCACGGACCGCCGGAATGAGCAGTTCTTC
TRBV20-1	few	TRBJ1-1	-	CSIRPQGNTEAFF	TGCAGTATACGGCCCCAGGGAAACACTGAAGCTTTCTTT
TRBV15	-	TRBJ2-2	-	CATSSFPGELFF	TGTGCCACCAGCAGCTTTCCCGGGGAGCTGTTTTTT
TRBV7-9	-	TRBJ2-7	-	CASSLVGAGTFYEQYF	TGTGCCAGCAGCTTAGTTGGCGCAGGGACTTTCTACGAGCAGTACTTC
TRBV7-9	-	TRBJ2-7	-	CASSLGAARGTPYEQYF	TGTGCCAGCAGTTTAGGGGCGGCTAGAGGTACCCCCTACGAGCAGTACTTC
TRBV19	-	TRBJ2-6	-	CATEDSSGANVLTF	TGTGCCACTGAAGATAGCTCTGGGGCCAACGTCCTGACTTTC
TRBV29-1	-	TRBJ2-7	-	CSARETGTTYEQYF	TGCAGTGCTAGAGAAACAGGGACTACCTACGAGCAGTACTTC
TRBV12-3/TRBV12-4	-	TRBJ2-7	-	CASSSDSGNYEQYF	TGTGCCAGCAGTTCTGATAGCGGCAACTACGAGCAGTACTTC
TRBV9	-	TRBJ1-2	-	CASSTAGLSGNTF	TGTGCCAGCAGCACCGCCGGGCTCTCTGGAAACACCTTC
TRBV29-1	-	TRBJ1-3	TRBD1	CSAEPRTGGGGNTIYF	TGCAGCGCCGAACCGAGGACAGGGGGAGGTGGAAACACCATATATTTT
TRBV14	-	TRBJ1-6	-	CASSQGRGSPLHF	TGTGCCAGCAGCCAGGGTAGAGGTTCACCCCTCCACTTT
TRBV7-9	-	TRBJ2-5	-	CASSQEGTGQETQYF	TGCGCCAGCAGCCAAGAAGGAACAGGACAAGAGACCCAGTACTTC
TRBV10-3	-	TRBJ2-7	TRBD1	CASSQDRGTYEQYF	TGTGCCAGCAGTCAGGACAGGGGGACCTACGAGCAGTACTTC
TRBV15	-	TRBJ1-5	TRBD1	CATSRGQSNQPQHF	TGTGCCACCAGCAGGGGACAGAGCAATCAGCCCCAGCATTTT
TRBV27	-	TRBJ1-5	-	CASSLSVGNPQHF	TGTGCCAGCAGTTTATCGGTGGGAAACCCCCAGCATTTT
TRBV7-2	-	TRBJ2-2	-	CASSLGGTLIRAGELFF	TGTGCCAGCAGCTTAGGGGGGACCCTTATCAGAGCCGGGGAGCTGTTTTTT
TRBV7-2	-	TRBJ2-6	TRBD1	CASTNRGSHGANVLTF	TGTGCCAGCACGAACAGGGGAAGTCATGGGGCCAACGTCCTGACTTTC
TRBV7-6	-	TRBJ2-7	-	CASSLAPRGGTFGEQYF	TGTGCCAGCAGCTTAGCTCCTCGTGGGGGAACGTTCGGGGAGCAGTACTTC
TRBV4-3	few	TRBJ1-1	-	CASSQEGGMNTEAFF	TGCGCCAGCAGCCAAGAGGGCGGCATGAACACTGAAGCTTTCTTT
TRBV10-1	few	TRBJ1-4	-	CASSEGTANEKLFF	TGCGCCAGCAGTGAGGGTACCGCTAATGAAAAACTGTTTTTT
TRBV7-8	few	TRBJ2-2	-	CASRWKGGEGLTGELFF	TGTGCCAGTCGGTGGAAGGGAGGTGAGGGACTCACCGGGGAGCTGTTTTTT
TRBV5-1	few	TRBJ2-6	-	CASSFSASGANVLTF	TGCGCCAGCAGCTTCTCAGCCTCTGGGGCCAACGTCCTGACTTTC
TRBV15	many	TRBJ2-7	-	CATSRDIAADEQYF	TGTGCCACCAGCAGAGATATAGCGGCGGACGAGCAGTACTTC
TRBV5-1	few	TRBJ2-5	-	CASSFPGEETQYF	TGCGCCAGCAGCTTTCCCGGGGAAGAGACCCAGTACTTC
TRBV11-1	few	TRBJ1-1	-	CASSFTRTGKGPEAFF	TGTGCCAGCAGCTTCACGCGAACAGGGAAAGGGCCAGAAGCTTTCTTT
TRBV5-1	-	TRBJ2-6	-	CASRNPVRGSGANVLTF	TGCGCCAGCAGGAACCCGGTCCGAGGTTCTGGGGCCAACGTCCTGACTTTC
TRBV29-1	few	TRBJ1-2	TRBD1	CSVRDSGDGYTF	TGCAGCGTGCGGGACAGCGGAGATGGCTACACCTTC
TRBV25-1	few	TRBJ1-1	-	CASSDLGVDTEAFF	TGTGCCAGCAGTGACTTAGGAGTGGACACTGAAGCTTTCTTT
TRBV10-3	-	TRBJ2-7	TRBD2	CAISESGGGRTSGILDSYEQYF	TGTGCCATCAGTGAGTCAGGGGGAGGTAGGACTAGCGGGATACTCGACTCCTACGAGCAGTACTTC
TRBV5-1	many	TRBJ1-1	-	CASSFGDFMNTEAFF	TGCGCCAGCAGCTTTGGGGACTTCATGAACACTGAAGCTTTCTTT
TRBV7-9	few	TRBJ2-7	TRBD2	CASSPRLAGPYEQYF	TGTGCCAGCAGCCCTCGACTAGCTGGGCCCTACGAGCAGTACTTC
TRBV15	few	TRBJ2-6	-	CATSRDRRGRNSGANVLTF	TGTGCCACCAGCAGAGATCGGAGGGGGCGCAACTCTGGGGCCAACGTCCTGACTTTC
TRBV7-2	once	TRBJ2-7	-	CASSLEVGPYEQYF	TGTGCCAGCAGCTTAGAGGTGGGTCCCTACGAGCAGTACTTC